A single TCR beta chain is shown here with its context. The data stem from a study of technical replicates of blood from a handful of donors. V lost 1 base to trimming and J lost 2 bases; unmatched junction nucleotides: 7. The CDR3 is 17 residues long. Germline V CDR1 and CDR2: SGHVS, FQNEAQ. Produced via immunoSEQ multiplex PCR; TCRdb's table is partial and in-frame only. The sample contains about 79,000 clones, around 90% of which appear only once. The chain links TRBV7-8 to TRBJ1-5, with 8 bases aligning to TRBD1. The material sequenced was T cells isolated from PBMCs. The TCR comes from a human donor in good health. Some clones in this sample may be carry-over from other donors' samples. In nucleotides, the CDR3 is TGTGCCAGCAGCTTAGGAAGAGACAGGGGAGGCAATCAGCCCCAGCATTTT. This gives the protein CASSLGRDRGGNQPQHF.